The 25 T cell receptor beta chains given below trace back to one sample, sequenced in a study of T cells in tuberculosis. Clones were sequenced by immunoSEQ multiplex PCR, and TCRdb holds only the in-frame ones, with some missing. This sample has about 58,000 clones, with approximately 88% found just once. Cells were sorted from thawed PBMC rested overnight and stained with GMM-loaded CD1B tetramer, viability dye and anti-CD3. C32 glucose monomycolate from Rhodococcus equi was loaded onto the CD1B tetramers. The sequencing sample was made of CD1b-GMM tetramer-negative cells sorted from PBMCs. These receptors all stem from an adult woman with latent tuberculosis.

The V and J genes are TRBV21-1 and TRBJ1-5; the table names TRBD1, a call not compared with the DNA. TRBV21-1 is a documented pseudogene. The CDR3 totals 12 residues. The CDR3 sequence: CASSKRGQPQHF. The CDR3 DNA is TGTGCCAGCAGCAAAAGGGGTCAGCCCCAGCATTTT.

The chain has TRBV19 and TRBJ1-2; the D gene is possibly TRBD1 (6 bases). Germline V gene lookup returns CDR1 LNHDA and CDR2 SQIVND (reference sequence). V lost 6 bases, J lost 7 bases, and 9 bases lay in between. This CDR3 has 11 amino acids. The CDR3 protein is CASSRRGGYTF. DNA of the CDR3: TGTGCCAGTAGCCGCAGGGGTGGCTACACCTTC. Drawing the rest from reference TRBV19 and TRBJ1-2, the complete variable domain is DGGITQSPKYLFRKEGQNVTLSCEQNLNHDAMYWYRQDPGQGLRLIYYSQIVNDFQKGDIAEGYSVSREKKESFPLTVTSAQKNPTAFYLCASSRRGGYTFGSGTRLTVV.

This chain joins TRBV11-3 and TRBJ2-7; the match to TRBD1 covers 9 bases. Germline V gene sequence: CDR1 SGHNT, CDR2 YENEEA. Losses at the gene ends were 1 base for V and 5 bases for J; bases not matched to a gene: 9. The CDR3 runs 16 residues. The CDR3 nucleotides read TGTGCCAGCAGCTTAGGGGGTTCGGGACAGGGAAACGAGCAGTACTTC. Residues: CASSLGGSGQGNEQYF.

This clone has a single count. This chain links TRBV11-3 with TRBJ2-3; D is undetermined. Germline CDR1 is SGHNT and CDR2 is YENEEA. Between the trimmed V and J ends, which lost 1 base and 1 base, there was a span of 12 bases. There are 16 residues in the CDR3. This chain's CDR3 is CASSLGDSTGTDTQYF. Written as DNA, the CDR3 is TGTGCCAGCAGCTTAGGAGACTCGACGGGCACAGATACGCAGTATTTT. The whole variable domain, filled in from reference TRBV11-3 and TRBJ2-3, reads EAGVVQSPRYKIIEKKQPVAFWCNPISGHNTLYWYLQNLGQGPELLIRYENEEAVDDSQLPKDRFSAERLKGVDSTLKIQPAELGDSAVYLCASSLGDSTGTDTQYFGPGTRLTVL.

This clone showed up just once. The chain links TRBV4-3 to TRBJ2-7, with 7 positions matching TRBD1. The CDR3 is 16 residues long. Germline V gene lookup returns CDR1 LGHNA and CDR2 YSLEER. V was pared by 3 bases and J by 5 bases, with 13 bases of the junction left unmatched. CDR3 sequence reads: CASSHAYRGSRHEQYF. DNA of the CDR3: TGCGCCAGCAGCCATGCCTACAGGGGAAGTCGACACGAGCAGTACTTC.

V and J are TRBV7-9 and TRBJ2-7; TRBD1 is a possible D gene (7 bases). CDR3 length equals 15 residues. The ends were cut back, 1 base at V and 2 bases at J, with 12 bases in the middle. Germline V CDR1 and CDR2: SEHNR, FQNEAQ (reference sequence). The CDR3 spells CASSLGGTVPYEQYF. CDR3 sequence (DNA): TGTGCCAGCAGCTTAGGCGGGACAGTTCCCTACGAGCAGTACTTC.

This sequence joins TRBV6-4 and TRBJ2-1; no clear D gene. This CDR3 is 12 amino acids long. CDR1 is MRHNA and CDR2 is SNTAGT in the germline V gene. Trimming left V 7 bases short and J 12 bases short, with 16 bases between. CDR3 region: CASNPEVTLQFF. The CDR3 DNA sequence: TGTGCCAGCAACCCAGAAGTGACTCTGCAGTTCTTC.

V usage is TRBV7-8 and J usage is TRBJ2-7; D is unresolved. This CDR3 comprises 18 residues. V shed 2 bases and J shed 2 bases, with 22 bases lying between them. From germline, CDR1 is SGHVS and CDR2 FQNEAQ. CDR3 amino acids: CASSLTSSASVSTYEQYF. CDR3 DNA sequence: TGTGCCAGCAGCTTAACCTCCTCCGCAAGCGTATCTACCTACGAGCAGTACTTC.

The chain has TRBV30 and TRBJ2-3; D remains ambiguous. Between the trimmed V and J ends, which lost 4 bases and 0 bases, there was a span of 8 bases. The germline V gene encodes CDR1 GTSNPN and CDR2 SVGIG (reference sequence). This CDR3 has 13 residues. In DNA form, the CDR3 reads TGTGCCTGGACAAGAACTAGCACAGATACGCAGTATTTT. Its translation is CAWTRTSTDTQYF.

This clone was found a few times. The genes are TRBV2 and TRBJ1-2, with 8 bases identical to TRBD1. CDR3 length: 13 residues. Looked up from germline, CDR1 is SNHLY and CDR2 is FYNNEI. The trim removed 8 bases at V and 7 bases at J, leaving 9 bases unmatched. The CDR3 is CASSDRVALGYTF. DNA of the CDR3: TGTGCCAGCTCGGACAGGGTAGCTCTTGGCTACACCTTC.

The genes are TRBV6-6 and TRBJ2-3, with D unclear. The CDR3 has 15 amino acids. The germline gives CDR1 MNHNY, CDR2 SVGAGI (reference sequence). V dropped 0 bases and J dropped 0 bases, with 7 bases sitting between them. The CDR3, as DNA: TGTGCCAGCAGTTACTCGACACTGAGCACAGATACGCAGTATTTT. Amino acid sequence: CASSYSTLSTDTQYF.

This rearrangement joins TRBV28 to TRBJ1-5; 9 nucleotides line up with TRBD1. The CDR3 is 16 amino acids. Trimming removed 6 bases from V and 2 bases from J; junction bases left unmatched: 8. Germline V gene lookup returns CDR1 MDHEN and CDR2 SYDVKM. CDR3 coding DNA: TGTGCCAGCAGAACCGGGACAGGGACCCGCAATCAGCCCCAGCATTTT. It specifies CASRTGTGTRNQPQHF. The variable domain in full, with the rest retrieved from reference TRBV28 and TRBJ1-5, is DVKVTQSSRYLVKRTGEKVFLECVQDMDHENMFWYRQDPGLGLRLIYFSYDVKMKEKGDIPEGYSVSREKKERFSLILESASTNQTSMYLCASRTGTGTRNQPQHFGDGTRLSIL.

J is TRBJ1-3 and V is TRBV7-2; D is uncertain. Trimming cost V 3 bases and J 8 bases, with 11 bases left between them. Germline V CDR1 and CDR2: SGHTA, FQGNSA. This CDR3 spans 13 amino acids. CDR3 nucleotide sequence: TGTGCCAGCAGCTTCGGCGGTAGCGACACCATATATTTT. Translation: CASSFGGSDTIYF.

The rearrangement uses TRBV9 and TRBJ1-2, with 10 bases lining up with TRBD1. The germline gives CDR1 SGDLS, CDR2 YYNGEE. This CDR3 has 18 amino acids. After removal of 3 bases from V and 0 bases from J, the junction contained 11 bases not matched to a gene. CDR3 residues: CASSGRLGQGGANYGYTF. The CDR3 DNA follows: TGTGCCAGCAGCGGTAGACTAGGACAGGGGGGAGCTAACTATGGCTACACCTTC.

As to this clone: Other DNA sequences within the sample encode an identical CDR3. CDR3 protein: CASSRAGVIISYNEQFF. In nucleotides, the CDR3 is TGCGCCAGCAGCCGAGCAGGGGTAATAATCTCCTACAATGAGCAGTTCTTC. The chain recombines TRBV4-1 with TRBJ2-1, with a tentative D call TRBD1 (6 bases). This CDR3 is built from 17 residues. With 4 bases removed from V and 0 bases from J, the gap between germline ends came to 16 bases. In germline, CDR1 is MGHRA, CDR2 YSYEKL.

This chain links TRBV28 with TRBJ1-4; 7 bases are a match to TRBD1. Germline trimming cut 6 bases from V and 8 bases from J; bases unmatched to any gene: 9. The V gene's germline CDR1 is MDHEN and CDR2 SYDVKM. This CDR3 comprises 14 residues. CDR3 residues: CASRPPGQAEKLFF. In DNA form, the CDR3 reads TGTGCCAGCAGACCGCCCGGACAGGCCGAAAAACTGTTTTTT.

DNA of the CDR3: TGTGCCAGCAGGCAGGGACATCTCAATGAGCAGTTCTTC. Its protein is CASRQGHLNEQFF. The J gene is TRBJ2-1, the V gene TRBV6-1, with a possible D match to TRBD1 (6 bases). The germline gives CDR1 MNHNS, CDR2 SASEGT. CDR3 length: 13 residues. V was clipped by 6 bases and J by 6 bases, with 12 bases between them.

CDR3 in amino acids: CASSGYRGSGELFF. CDR3 sequence (DNA): TGTGCCAGCAGCGGATACAGGGGAAGCGGGGAGCTGTTTTTT. V gene TRBV6-5 combines with J gene TRBJ2-2; TRBD1 matches 7 bases. The CDR3 has 14 residues. J lost 7 bases, V lost 6 bases, and 8 bases had no gene match. From germline, CDR1 is MNHEY and CDR2 SVGAGI.

The genes are TRBV28 and TRBJ1-2; a weak D match, TRBD1 (6 bases). The CDR3 covers 14 residues. In germline, CDR1 is MDHEN, CDR2 SYDVKM. V lost 6 bases and J 1 base, leaving 12 bases between the germline ends. For the CDR3, the DNA is TGTGCCAGCAGCCAGGGGCTACTTAACTATGGCTACACCTTC. This translates into CASSQGLLNYGYTF.

The V gene is TRBV19, the J gene TRBJ1-2; 7 bases align to TRBD1. Germline V gene sequence: CDR1 LNHDA, CDR2 SQIVND (reference sequence). The CDR3 extends over 16 amino acids. V lost 4 bases and J lost 4; bases outside the gene matches: 12. CDR3 in amino acids: CASSTSDRLRAYGYTF. In DNA, the CDR3 is TGTGCCAGTAGTACCTCGGACAGGCTAAGAGCCTATGGCTACACCTTC. Together with reference TRBV19 and TRBJ1-2, the CDR3 gives the full variable domain: DGGITQSPKYLFRKEGQNVTLSCEQNLNHDAMYWYRQDPGQGLRLIYYSQIVNDFQKGDIAEGYSVSREKKESFPLTVTSAQKNPTAFYLCASSTSDRLRAYGYTFGSGTRLTVV.

The chain links TRBV19 to TRBJ2-3; 10 positions agree with TRBD1. V trimming: 10 bases; J trimming: 4 bases; junction bases outside the gene matches: 11. The CDR3 totals 15 residues. Germline values: CDR1 LNHDA, CDR2 SQIVND (reference sequence). CDR3 loop: CATTNLGTGADTQYF. The CDR3, as DNA: TGTGCCACAACTAACCTAGGGACAGGGGCAGATACGCAGTATTTT.

The chain uses TRBV7-9 and TRBJ2-7; TRBD2 aligns across 8 bases. The CDR3 is 17 amino acids. The V gene's germline CDR1 is SEHNR and CDR2 FQNEAQ (reference sequence). V gave up 0 bases and J gave up 1 base; unmatched junction bases: 8. This CDR3 reads CASSLAAAGGPSYEQYF. The CDR3 region has the DNA TGTGCCAGCAGCTTAGCGGCCGCGGGAGGACCTTCCTACGAGCAGTACTTC.

This clone was detected once. For the CDR3, the DNA is TGTGCCAGCAGCTGGTCGACAGGGGAATTAGGCACTGAAGCTTTCTTT. It is translated as CASSWSTGELGTEAFF. V gene TRBV5-6 combines with J gene TRBJ1-1; 8 bases are shared with TRBD1. With V trimmed by 3 bases and J by 4 bases, 11 bases remained unmatched. This CDR3 has 16 amino acids. Looked up from germline, CDR1 is SGHDT and CDR2 is YYEEEE.

The J gene is TRBJ1-3, the V gene TRBV7-2, with D unclear. This CDR3 contains 13 residues. CDR1 SGHTA and CDR2 FQGNSA come from the germline V gene. Deletions cut 1 base from V and 4 bases from J, with 5 bases between. CDR3 amino acids: CASSLDGGNTIYF. CDR3 coding DNA: TGTGCCAGCAGCTTAGATGGCGGAAACACCATATATTTT.

The chain combines TRBV4-3 with TRBJ1-5; D gene uncertain. The V gene's germline CDR1 is LGHNA and CDR2 YSLEER. The CDR3 length is 15 residues. The V and J ends lost 2 bases and 1 base respectively, with 9 bases between them. The CDR3 sequence: CASSQWYQSNQPQHF. In DNA form, the CDR3 reads TGCGCCAGCAGCCAATGGTATCAGAGCAATCAGCCCCAGCATTTT.